This TCR beta chain was identified in a study of neoadjuvant anti-PD-1 for oral cavity cancer. Study-level background: Patients mostly received three to four biweekly nivolumab doses at 3 mg/kg before surgery.

Patients had newly diagnosed, untreated stage II-IVA oral cavity squamous cell carcinoma. Sequencing was performed with immunoSEQ multiplex PCR; in TCRdb, only in-frame clones are kept and a portion is missing. Here the sample spans thousands of clones, over 60% being singletons. Sequencing was performed on PBMCs, taken before nivolumab (anti-PD-1) treatment. The receptor was derived from a person aged 35 to 85 with oral cavity squamous cell carcinoma.

CDR3 DNA: TGTGCCAGCAGCCGAAAGTTGGGGCGGGACACTGAAGCTTTCTTT. Its translation is CASSRKLGRDTEAFF. The chain recombines TRBV7-9 with TRBJ1-1, with a tentative D call TRBD1 (5 bases). CDR1 and CDR2 from the germline V gene are SEHNR and FQNEAQ (reference sequence). With 5 bases removed from V and 3 bases from J, the gap between germline ends came to 16 bases. This CDR3 has 15 amino acids.